Given below is one TCR beta chain in context. Its cognate antigen is unknown. As the CDR3 is not closed by the conserved phenylalanine or tryptophan, this likely results from a read error. Because the CDR3's place on the DNA is in doubt, the DNA is left out and the CDR3 is given as listed by TCRdb. The data originate from a study of molecular identifiers for immune sequencing clone quantification. Whole-study findings and limits: A single cell's spiked Jurkat TCR RNA was reportedly detectable among about a million naive cells.

Isolation of naive CD8 T cells was achieved by sorting on a CD8+CD4-CCR7+CD45RA+ phenotype. The CDR3 is made up of 13 amino acids, end residues included. The germline CDR1 and CDR2 sequences are SQVTM and ANQGSEA. For bulk TCR libraries, previously described methods and listed TCR primers were used. In TCRdb, the PCR reads were re-called with MiXCR into one record per CDR3 protein. The sample has 75,000 to 95,000 distinct CDR3 sequences, roughly 23% seen once. The chain employs TRBV29-1 and TRBJ1-1; TRBD1, the D gene given by the table, was not confirmed from the DNA. Input material: naive CD8+ T cells from blood, with Jurkat cell RNA spiked in. Described subset: FACS-sorted CD8+CD4-CCR7+CD45RA+ naive T cells. This receptor was identified in a human donor in good health. Some libraries in this study had Jurkat cell RNA spiked in. The CDR3 spells CSAWTVAQSEVLL.